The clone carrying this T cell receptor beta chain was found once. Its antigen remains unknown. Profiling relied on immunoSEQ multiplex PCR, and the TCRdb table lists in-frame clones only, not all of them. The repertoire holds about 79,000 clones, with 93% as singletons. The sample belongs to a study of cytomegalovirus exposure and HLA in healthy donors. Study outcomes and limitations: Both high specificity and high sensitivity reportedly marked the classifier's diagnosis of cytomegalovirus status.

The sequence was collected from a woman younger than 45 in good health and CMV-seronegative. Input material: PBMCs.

The CDR3 is CASSDRTGRRDYGYTF. The CDR3 DNA reads as TGTGCCAGCAGCGACCGGACAGGGAGAAGGGACTATGGCTACACCTTC. The genes are TRBV27 and TRBJ1-2; 8 bases are shared with TRBD1. V shed 6 bases, J shed 3 bases, and the junction held 12 bases outside the gene matches. The CDR3 extends over 16 amino acids. Germline CDR1 is MNHEY and CDR2 is SMNVEV (reference sequence).